This is a list of T cell receptor beta chains from one sample in a study of blood T cell repertoires in COVID-19. The protocol was immunoSEQ multiplex PCR, while the TCRdb copy is restricted to in-frame clones and leaves out a portion. The sample records over 200,000 clones, 75% to 85% being singletons. The sample was peripheral blood. The receptors stem from a woman under 40 with COVID-19, enrolled during active disease. CDR3s include the opening cysteine and the closing phenylalanine or tryptophan. The D gene is left open where the match is weak. Expanded clones are given a class, and other clones once, few, many or no size at all.

clone size,V gene,D gene,J gene,CDR3 protein,CDR3 DNA
NA,TRBV6-4,TRBD1,TRBJ2-2,CASFPGQVGTGELFF,TGTGCCAGCTTTCCGGGACAGGTGGGCACCGGGGAGCTGTTTTTT
NA,TRBV5-4,NA,TRBJ1-6,CASSPGDPNSPLHF,TGTGCCAGCAGCCCGGGGGACCCGAATTCACCCCTCCACTTT
NA,TRBV5-6,NA,TRBJ2-5,CASSLGGRGQDQETQYF,TGTGCCAGCAGCTTGGGGGGCAGGGGCCAGGACCAAGAGACCCAGTACTTC
NA,TRBV15,NA,TRBJ2-2,CATSRTLNTGELFF,TGTGCCACCAGCAGGACTCTGAACACCGGGGAGCTGTTTTTT
NA,TRBV29-1,NA,TRBJ2-7,CSVEGERFGVGEQYF,TGCAGCGTTGAAGGGGAGCGGTTCGGAGTCGGCGAGCAGTACTTC
NA,TRBV5-4,NA,TRBJ2-2,CASGGADGELFF,TGTGCCAGCGGCGGGGCCGACGGGGAGCTGTTTTTT
NA,TRBV7-8,NA,TRBJ2-7,CASSKGPLSYEQYF,TGTGCCAGCAGTAAGGGGCCTCTGTCCTACGAGCAGTACTTC
once,TRBV7-2,NA,TRBJ2-3,CASRGPDTQYF,TGTGCCAGCAGGGGGCCAGATACGCAGTATTTT
once,TRBV27,NA,TRBJ2-5,CASRSRASTQYF,TGTGCCAGCAGATCTAGGGCTAGCACCCAGTACTTC
NA,TRBV19,TRBD1,TRBJ1-2,CASSMVTGGYGYTF,TGTGCCAGTAGTATGGTCACAGGGGGCTATGGCTACACCTTC
NA,TRBV7-2,TRBD1,TRBJ1-1,CASSARQGGTEAFF,TGTGCCAGCAGCGCCCGACAGGGGGGGACTGAAGCTTTCTTT
NA,TRBV4-3,TRBD2,TRBJ2-3,CASSRLLAGTDTQYF,TGCGCCAGCAGCCGCCTACTAGCGGGCACAGATACGCAGTATTTT
NA,TRBV6-1,NA,TRBJ1-5,CASSEDGGHQPQHF,TGTGCCAGCAGTGAAGACGGGGGGCACCAGCCCCAGCATTTT
NA,TRBV3-1/TRBV3-2,NA,TRBJ1-6,CASSPTAGLGNSPLHF,TGTGCCAGCAGCCCGACCGCCGGGTTGGGTAATTCACCCCTCCACTTT
NA,TRBV7-9,NA,TRBJ2-7,CASSFGAEQYF,TGTGCCAGCAGCTTTGGGGCCGAGCAGTACTTC
NA,TRBV29-1,NA,TRBJ2-5,CSVVARRETQYF,TGCAGCGTAGTAGCTAGGCGAGAGACCCAGTACTTC
NA,TRBV9,NA,TRBJ2-4,CASSVGRGGVAKNIQYF,TGTGCCAGCAGCGTAGGTAGAGGCGGAGTGGCCAAAAACATTCAGTACTTC
NA,TRBV3-1/TRBV3-2,NA,TRBJ2-7,CASSPTVSSYEQYF,TGTGCCAGCAGTCCGACAGTCAGCTCCTACGAGCAGTACTTC
NA,TRBV2,TRBD1,TRBJ1-5,CASTDRQGRGQPQHF,TGTGCCAGCACCGATAGACAGGGCCGAGGTCAGCCCCAGCATTTT
NA,TRBV19,NA,TRBJ2-1,CASSIVGGIGNEQFF,TGTGCCAGTAGTATAGTTGGGGGGATTGGCAATGAGCAGTTCTTC
NA,TRBV6-6,TRBD1,TRBJ2-4,CASSRQGAAGAKNIQYF,TGTGCCAGCAGCCGACAGGGGGCAGCGGGGGCCAAAAACATTCAGTACTTC
NA,TRBV4-1,TRBD1,TRBJ1-1,CASSQAGQGMGDTEAFF,TGCGCCAGCAGCCAAGCTGGACAGGGCATGGGGGACACTGAAGCTTTCTTT
NA,TRBV6-5,TRBD1,TRBJ1-4,CASNYQGATNEKLFF,TGTGCCAGCAATTACCAGGGGGCAACTAATGAAAAACTGTTTTTT
NA,TRBV5-4,NA,TRBJ2-5,CASSPGRQPQETQYF,TGTGCCAGCAGCCCTGGCCGACAGCCCCAGGAGACCCAGTACTTC
NA,TRBV4-1,TRBD2,TRBJ2-7,CASSQDLLAGGLYEQYF,TGCGCCAGCAGCCAAGATCTTTTGGCGGGAGGATTATACGAGCAGTACTTC
NA,TRBV28,NA,TRBJ1-5,CASSFSKLLDQPQHF,TGTGCCAGCAGTTTCTCCAAACTTTTGGATCAGCCCCAGCATTTT
NA,TRBV5-4,TRBD1,TRBJ2-7,CASSLSGTGGREQYF,TGTGCCAGCAGCTTGTCCGGGACAGGAGGACGAGAGCAGTACTTC
NA,TRBV20-1,TRBD1,TRBJ1-6,CSASRGDSNSPLHF,TGCAGTGCTAGTCGCGGGGACAGTAATTCACCCCTCCACTTT
NA,TRBV7-6,TRBD1,TRBJ2-5,CASSLAGQGEETQYF,TGTGCCAGCAGCTTAGCTGGCCAGGGGGAAGAGACCCAGTACTTC
NA,TRBV18,TRBD1,TRBJ1-5,CASSTGGGQPQHF,TGTGCCAGCTCTACAGGGGGTGGTCAGCCCCAGCATTTT
NA,TRBV6-2/TRBV6-3,TRBD1,TRBJ1-1,CASSQEPGTGWGSTEAFF,TGTGCCAGCAGTCAAGAACCCGGGACAGGGTGGGGGAGCACTGAAGCTTTCTTT
NA,TRBV6-5,TRBD1,TRBJ2-7,CASSYSNRGVYEQYF,TGTGCCAGCAGTTACTCGAACAGGGGGGTGTACGAGCAGTACTTC
once,TRBV6-2/TRBV6-3,NA,TRBJ2-4,CASSAGAAKNIQYF,TGTGCCAGCAGTGCTGGGGCGGCCAAAAACATTCAGTACTTC
NA,TRBV4-3,NA,TRBJ2-5,CASSPGGPGQETQYF,TGCGCCAGCAGCCCCGGGGGTCCAGGACAAGAGACCCAGTACTTC
NA,TRBV29-1,NA,TRBJ1-4,CSVEFPGNEKLFF,TGCAGCGTTGAATTCCCCGGTAATGAAAAACTGTTTTTT
NA,TRBV7-3,NA,TRBJ1-2,CASSPDSPILTF,TGTGCCAGCAGCCCAGACAGCCCTATTCTCACCTTC
NA,TRBV6-1,NA,TRBJ2-5,CASSDGGPGTQYF,TGTGCCAGCAGTGACGGGGGGCCGGGAACCCAGTACTTC
once,TRBV27,TRBD1,TRBJ2-7,CASSPLLGTGGSGEQYF,TGTGCCAGCAGTCCCCTCCTTGGGACAGGGGGCTCGGGGGAGCAGTACTTC
once,TRBV4-3,NA,TRBJ1-2,CASSQDRGSYGYTF,TGCGCCAGCAGCCAAGACAGGGGAAGTTATGGCTACACCTTC
NA,TRBV4-3,TRBD2,TRBJ2-7,CASSQGLAGNYEQYF,TGCGCCAGCAGCCAAGGACTAGCGGGGAACTACGAGCAGTACTTC
NA,TRBV7-3,NA,TRBJ2-2,CASSLTPGPNTGELFF,TGTGCCAGCAGCTTAACACCAGGGCCGAACACCGGGGAGCTGTTTTTT
NA,TRBV15,TRBD2,TRBJ2-1,CATSRDLTSSSSYNEQFF,TGTGCCACCAGCAGAGACTTGACTAGCTCAAGCTCCTACAATGAGCAGTTCTTC
NA,TRBV7-2,TRBD1,TRBJ1-5,CASSRDRGRQPQHF,TGTGCCAGCAGCCGGGACAGGGGAAGGCAGCCCCAGCATTTT
NA,TRBV7-9,NA,TRBJ2-1,CASSLEEYTVNEQFF,TGTGCCAGCAGCTTAGAGGAGTACACCGTGAATGAGCAGTTCTTC
NA,TRBV27,TRBD1,TRBJ1-1,CASRWTGGDTEAFF,TGTGCCAGCAGATGGACAGGGGGGGACACTGAAGCTTTCTTT
NA,TRBV5-4,NA,TRBJ2-1,CASSLWPSYNEQFF,TGTGCCAGCAGCCTCTGGCCCTCCTACAATGAGCAGTTCTTC
once,TRBV12-3/TRBV12-4,NA,TRBJ1-2,CASSLSINYGYTF,TGTGCCAGCAGTTTATCAATTAACTATGGCTACACCTTC
NA,TRBV3-1/TRBV3-2,TRBD2,TRBJ2-3,CASSRGTSGGGTDTQYF,TGTGCCAGCAGCCGAGGGACTAGCGGGGGGGGAACAGATACGCAGTATTTT
NA,TRBV7-2,TRBD2,TRBJ2-1,CASSLVGGSTGGWFF,TGTGCCAGCAGCTTAGTTGGTGGGAGTACCGGGGGGTGGTTCTTC
NA,TRBV7-2,NA,TRBJ2-5,CAFQDGQETQYF,TGTGCCTTCCAAGACGGGCAAGAGACCCAGTACTTC
NA,TRBV6-6,TRBD2,TRBJ2-3,CASSGASGRMTDTQYF,TGTGCCAGCAGTGGGGCAAGCGGGAGGATGACAGATACGCAGTATTTT
NA,TRBV7-6,TRBD1,TRBJ2-4,CASTERRTGKEAKNIQYF,TGTGCCAGCACCGAACGGAGGACAGGGAAGGAAGCCAAAAACATTCAGTACTTC
NA,TRBV5-4,TRBD2,TRBJ2-5,CASSLAGGETQYF,TGTGCCAGCAGCCTAGCGGGAGGGGAGACCCAGTACTTC